One and the same sample provided the 18 T cell receptor beta chains below, sequenced in a study of control samples from healthy donors and cancer patients. The table came from immunoSEQ multiplex PCR; TCRdb's copy has only in-frame clones and leaves some out. The sample shows about 250,000 clones, almost 85% of them seen only once. Sequenced material: PBMCs. These receptor sequences come from a woman between 55 and 75 years old with lung cancer.

The rearrangement uses TRBV5-1 and TRBJ1-5; D not certain. This CDR3 spans 16 amino acids. Germline-derived CDR1 and CDR2 are SGHRS and YFSETQ. V was cut by 1 base and J by 5 bases, with 16 bases left in between. CDR3: CASSLLWDLGYQPQHF. Written as DNA, the CDR3 is TGCGCCAGCAGCTTGCTGTGGGATCTCGGTTATCAGCCCCAGCATTTT.

As to this clone: Compared with germline, one end of the junction differs, possibly owing to a read error. The J gene is TRBJ2-6, the V gene TRBV11-2; D assignment may be TRBD1 or TRBD2 (6 bases each). The CDR3 runs 16 residues. Germline V gene data show CDR1 as SGHAT and CDR2 as FQNNGV. The CDR3 bases are TGTGCCAGCGGACTAAGACAGGACTCTGGGGCCAACGTCCCGACTTTC. It is translated as CASGLRQDSGANVPTF.

The CDR3 here is CASSLMVYNEQFF. The DNA of the CDR3 is TGTGCCAGCAGCTTAATGGTGTACAATGAGCAGTTCTTC. The V call is TRBV7-3, the J call TRBJ2-1; unclear D gene. The V and J ends lost 1 base and 4 bases respectively, with 5 bases between them. The CDR3 is 13 amino acids. CDR1 SGHTA and CDR2 FQGTGA come from the germline V gene.

V gene TRBV6-5 combines with J gene TRBJ2-7; D might be TRBD1 (5 bases). This CDR3 region has 15 residues. Germline lookup yields CDR1 MNHEY and CDR2 SVGAGI. Trimming stripped 4 bases from V and 5 bases from J, with 18 bases between. CDR3 sequence: CASSLTAGAHNEQYF. The CDR3, as DNA: TGTGCCAGCAGTTTAACGGCTGGGGCGCACAACGAGCAGTACTTC.

V usage is TRBV7-3 and J usage is TRBJ2-1; possible D gene TRBD2, 7 bases. The germline V gene encodes CDR1 SGHTA and CDR2 FQGTGA. Trimming left V 5 bases short and J 5 bases short, with 16 bases between. This CDR3 has 15 residues. The DNA for the CDR3 is TGTGCCAGCAGCCGCGGGGGCAACCTTAACAATGAGCAGTTCTTC. It translates to CASSRGGNLNNEQFF.

This clone was observed a few times. This chain connects TRBV28 to TRBJ2-7, with 8 nucleotides matching TRBD2. From germline, CDR1 is MDHEN and CDR2 SYDVKM. V was clipped by 6 bases and J by 3 bases; unmatched bases: 10. The CDR3 sequence is 15 residues long. CDR3: CASSTSGRTLYEQYF. For the CDR3, the DNA is TGTGCCAGCAGCACTAGCGGCCGGACCCTCTACGAGCAGTACTTC.

The chain employs TRBV28 and TRBJ2-1; 7 bases align to TRBD2. The germline V gene has CDR1 MDHEN and CDR2 SYDVKM. CDR3 size: 12 residues. J gave up 6 bases and V 10 bases, and 6 bases lay outside the gene matches. Here the CDR3 DNA reads TGTGCCACCGGGGGGTCCGTCAATGAGCAGTTCTTC. Translating it yields CATGGSVNEQFF.

This clone was recorded at least ten times. This chain connects TRBV9 to TRBJ1-2, with 8 bases aligning to TRBD1. Looked up from germline, CDR1 is SGDLS and CDR2 is YYNGEE. Losses at the gene ends were 5 bases for V and 1 base for J; bases not matched to a gene: 4. The CDR3 loop spans 14 amino acids. For the CDR3, the DNA is TGTGCCAGCAGGGGGACAGGAGATAACTATGGCTACACCTTC. As protein: CASRGTGDNYGYTF. The complete variable domain, with remaining parts taken from reference TRBV9 and TRBJ1-2, reads DSGVTQTPKHLITATGQRVTLRCSPRSGDLSVYWYQQSLDQGLQFLIQYYNGEERAKGNILERFSAQQFPDLHSELNLSSLELGDSALYFCASRGTGDNYGYTFGSGTRLTVV.

This chain connects TRBV7-9 to TRBJ2-3, with 7 bases aligning to TRBD2. From germline, CDR1 is SEHNR and CDR2 FQNEAQ (reference sequence). The CDR3 has 15 amino acids. After removal of 2 bases from V and 1 base from J, the junction contained 3 bases not matched to a gene. CDR3 region: CASSLFAGGTDTQYF. As DNA, the CDR3 is TGTGCCAGCAGCTTATTTGCGGGGGGCACAGATACGCAGTATTTT.

The V gene is TRBV12-3 or TRBV12-4, the J gene TRBJ2-3, with D hard to call. Between the trimmed V and J ends, which lost 5 bases and 7 bases, there was a span of 10 bases. This CDR3 spans 12 amino acids. As DNA, the CDR3 is TGTGCCAGCAGTACTACAAAAAATACGCAGTATTTT. Translating it yields CASSTTKNTQYF.

This clone came up many times. This CDR3 is also generated by other DNA sequences in the sample. This CDR3 is CASSPGYEQYF. The CDR3 coding sequence is TGTGCCAGCTCACCGGGCTACGAGCAGTACTTC. This chain uses TRBV18 with TRBJ2-7; no definite D call. Germline V gene sequence: CDR1 KGHSH, CDR2 LQKENI. Trimming shortened V by 3 bases and J by 3 bases, and 3 bases separated the two germline ends. The CDR3 is made up of 11 amino acids.

The chain carries TRBV5-1 and TRBJ1-4; the match to TRBD1 covers 7 bases. CDR3 length equals 14 residues. CDR1 is SGHRS and CDR2 is YFSETQ in the germline V gene. Losses at the gene ends were 2 bases for V and 12 bases for J; bases not matched to a gene: 10. CDR3 sequence: CASSLGQAPGELFF. The CDR3 bases are TGCGCCAGCAGCTTAGGACAGGCCCCGGGGGAACTGTTTTTT.

The sample holds one count of this clone. The chain has TRBV5-1 and TRBJ2-1, with D maybe TRBD2 (5 bases). V was cut by 7 bases and J by 5 bases, with 28 bases left in between. The CDR3 is 18 amino acids. Germline V gives CDR1 SGHRS, CDR2 YFSETQ. The CDR3 DNA follows: TGCGCCAGCTCCAGAATCGGGGAACTATTAGGTCCAAACAATGAGCAGTTCTTC. Its protein is CASSRIGELLGPNNEQFF.

This clone has just one count. The chain employs TRBV9 and TRBJ2-1; the match to TRBD2 covers 9 bases. With V trimmed by 4 bases and J by 9 bases, 17 bases remained unmatched. The CDR3 consists of 17 residues. The V gene's germline CDR1 is SGDLS and CDR2 YYNGEE. This CDR3 reads CASSSRGVAGASGEQFF. DNA of the CDR3: TGTGCCAGCAGCTCCAGGGGGGTAGCGGGGGCCTCAGGTGAGCAGTTCTTC.

The genes are TRBV5-1 and TRBJ1-6; TRBD1 aligns across 9 bases. Germline lookup yields CDR1 SGHRS and CDR2 YFSETQ. CDR3 length equals 15 residues. Germline trimming cut 4 bases from V and 7 bases from J; bases unmatched to any gene: 6. CDR3 residues: CASSGYRGQNSPLHF. For the CDR3, the DNA is TGCGCCAGCAGCGGCTACAGGGGGCAAAATTCACCCCTCCACTTT.

The chain couples TRBV11-2 to TRBJ2-3; 14 nucleotides line up with TRBD2. The CDR3 is made up of 18 amino acids. V dropped 5 bases and J dropped 2; count of bases not matched to a gene: 9. Germline assignment: CDR1 SGHAT and CDR2 FQNNGV. The CDR3 loop reads CASSGGPTSGRATDTQYF. In DNA form, the CDR3 reads TGTGCCAGCAGCGGGGGACCGACTAGCGGGAGGGCCACAGATACGCAGTATTTT.

The genes are TRBV5-1 and TRBJ2-7; 9 nucleotides match TRBD1. The germline V gene encodes CDR1 SGHRS and CDR2 YFSETQ. This CDR3 has 14 amino acids. The J segment lost 5 bases and the V segment lost 4 bases, leaving 7 bases of the junction unmatched. DNA of the CDR3: TGCGCCAGCAGCGCGGGACAGGGCGGCCACGAGCAGTACTTC. This gives the protein CASSAGQGGHEQYF.

This clone was detected a few times. The chain has TRBV19 and TRBJ2-7; 8 bases fit TRBD2. CDR3 length: 14 residues. Germline CDR1 reads LNHDA; CDR2 reads SQIVND (reference sequence). After removal of 4 bases from V and 4 bases from J, the junction contained 6 bases not matched to a gene. The CDR3 DNA is TGTGCCAGTAGTACGAGCGGGAGACCTTACGAGCAGTACTTC. Amino acids: CASSTSGRPYEQYF. Together with reference TRBV19 and TRBJ2-7, the CDR3 gives the full variable domain: DGGITQSPKYLFRKEGQNVTLSCEQNLNHDAMYWYRQDPGQGLRLIYYSQIVNDFQKGDIAEGYSVSREKKESFPLTVTSAQKNPTAFYLCASSTSGRPYEQYFGPGTRLTVT.